This TCR beta chain was profiled in a study of T cell clones after liver transplantation. Overall study: Patients counted as tolerant after at least one year off all immunosuppression, enzymes not exceeding twice normal.

Study-wide results and limits: Low donor cell numbers restricted donor-reactive repertoire measurement in a couple of subjects.

V lost 0 bases, J lost 5 bases, and 9 bases stayed unmatched. This CDR3 has 15 amino acids. Germline lookup yields CDR1 GTSNPN and CDR2 SVGIG (reference sequence). Regarding this clone: Its specificity is not known.

The method was immunoSEQ multiplex PCR; TCRdb's version includes in-frame clones alone and lacks a portion of them. The sample consists of about 120,000 clones, roughly nine tenths of them appearing once. The receptor was isolated from a human patient who received a liver transplant. Some of these T cells may belong to the graft donor. V gene TRBV30 combines with J gene TRBJ2-5; 7 bases align to TRBD2. Sequencing was performed on CD4+ T cells from blood, taken 12 months after liver transplant. The CDR3: CAWSVGGRARETQYF. CDR3 DNA sequence: TGTGCCTGGAGTGTGGGAGGGAGGGCTCGGGAGACCCAGTACTTC.